Described below is a single T cell receptor (beta chain) sequence and its context. Its specific antigen is unknown. There are no base qualities to consult, and no much larger clone falls within one base. The record originates from a study of cytomegalovirus exposure and HLA in healthy donors (dated by TCRdb to between 2016 and 2019). With respect to the entire study: In an earlier analysis of about 560 of the donors, 250 to 350 Gb of sequence data and 120 million or so unique TCR beta sequences from roughly 180 million T cells were reported. Approximately 310 gigabases of sequencing data and tens of millions of unique TCR sequences were included in an early release covering roughly 700 HLA-typed donors. The genetic ancestry cluster associated with self-reported Caucasian donors included roughly four fifths of the approximately 410 genotyped donors. The study aimed to test whether cataloging public T cell receptors could reveal signatures of past pathogen exposure. The T cell repertoires of roughly 660 subjects were profiled by immunosequencing and related to cytomegalovirus serostatus. Besides the first cohort of roughly 660 subjects, a separate validation cohort made up of roughly 130 different subjects was used. The study combined high-throughput TCR immunosequencing, statistical association of individual TCRs with disease status, and machine learning to predict cytomegalovirus infection status. A later analysis re-analyzed previously published TCR beta repertoires from 550 to 700 donors and added high-resolution HLA genotyping to study TCR occurrence patterns. Rather than using new phenotypic data, the later analysis identified candidate immune exposures from TCR beta sequences and from how often those sequences occurred across donors. In an earlier analysis of a few hundred of the donors, high-throughput TCR beta sequencing was used to judge whether each TCR beta V gene segment behaved as functional or pseudogenic. Donor age, sex, ethnicity and CMV serostatus were collected together with the repertoire data. A later genetic analysis used genome-wide SNP genotypes for 398 of the 666 donors, treating that subset as a discovery cohort. Every discovery cohort repertoire had been produced on one sequencing platform. HLA typing included class I and class II loci at four-digit resolution. Typing coverage differed by locus: A, B, C, DRB1 and DQB1 were typed in roughly 620-630 donors, DQA1 in approximately 520, DPA1 in around 600, and DPB1 in about 450. Roughly five DR-DQ haplotypes were handled as single units for association and clustering because linkage in the cohort was strong. On average, approximately 250,000 unique TCR beta nucleotide sequences were sequenced per donor among 300 to 500 genotyped donors of the cohort, with 15% to 20% of those sequences being non-productive.

General study outcomes and caveats: Strong co-occurrence of HLA alleles, especially DR and DQ, made assigning TCR associations to individual alleles difficult. In a later genetic analysis, fewer N-insertions in productive TCRs were reported among donors in an Asian-associated ancestry cluster than the roughly 710-donor mean. In the study, approximately 150 TCR beta chains were listed as associated with cytomegalovirus. Immune exposure information for the cohort was limited to CMV serostatus. In a later analysis, HLA-associated TCR beta chains were found to be more clonally expanded and to have lower generation probabilities than equally common non-associated chains. A later analysis reported that several top co-occurrence clusters appeared linked to parvovirus B19, influenza, CMV and Epstein-Barr virus. The authors suggested that the approach could potentially be generalized to other disease states and immunological phenotypes. This cohort had only TCR beta chains sequenced, and the lack of alpha or paired-chain data limited which features could be detected. Correlated functional status among segregating V segments might reflect linkage disequilibrium, but an unknown experimental factor could not be ruled out. A cluster of highly shared sequence variants was judged likely to represent a technical artifact of the sequencing pipeline. An association between a missense DCLRE1C variant and V-gene and J-gene trimming of TCR beta chains was found in a later genetic analysis and replicated in an independent cohort. A further reported finding was that TCR beta sequences accurately predicted the HLA-A and HLA-B alleles for most subjects in the first cohort. Most TCR sequences were seen in very few donors, while some public TCRs were found in many individuals. In vitro tests confirmed that a few of the cytomegalovirus-associated TCR beta chains recognize cytomegalovirus antigens. Because some donors lacked HLA typing at each locus, the association tests relied only on the typed subset. According to a later analysis, TCR association rates differed among HLA loci, with DRB1 alleles showing the most associated TCRs and HLA-C alleles showing the fewest. The earlier analysis of some 540 of the donors excluded roughly 17 rarely observed V segments, including chromosome 9 orphons, because counts were too low. In a later analysis, around 17,000 TCR beta sequences were associated with specific HLA alleles at a false discovery rate of 0.05. According to a later analysis, most CMV-associated TCR beta chains appeared to be HLA-restricted, and the HLA associations seemed to be driven largely by CMV exposure. Sequencing depth was assumed to be roughly uniform across donors in the presence/absence analyses, though that assumption may not hold. The 87-base-pair reads could not distinguish some IMGT-functional V segments, including TRBV6-2 and TRBV6-3, so those segments were excluded. An earlier analysis of approximately 530 of the donors showed that most TCR beta V segments appeared in productive rearrangements either about 87% or about 30% of the time, which broadly matched IMGT annotations. The classifier was reported to diagnose cytomegalovirus status with high specificity and sensitivity in both the original and validation cohorts.

The CDR3 measures 13 amino acids from cysteine to phenylalanine. The retained sequence is limited to the CDR3, 39 bases, with the frame set at the first base. As encoded in the germline V gene, CDR1 is SGHTA while CDR2 is FQGTGA. Ends trimmed: V by 6 bases, J by 1 base; bases unmatched to a gene: 2. The cohort comprised fewer than 700 healthy bone marrow donors. Cohort members were all nominally healthy when sampled, although unrecorded immune exposures were likely present. The donor tested CMV seronegative, placing the donor among the 352 seronegative members of the cohort. Each donor provided a peripheral blood sample, and peripheral blood mononuclear cells were used for TCR beta sequencing. The Qiagen DNeasy Blood Extraction Kit was used to extract genomic DNA from the blood cell samples. Library preparation was by the immunoSEQ multiplex PCR assay. A mixture of 60 forward primers for TCR Vbeta segments and 13 reverse primers for TCR Jbeta segments was used in the multiplex PCR. The CDR3 region of rearranged TCR beta genes was amplified from genomic DNA by a multiplex PCR assay. Amplified TCR beta libraries were sequenced as 87-base-pair reads on the Illumina HiSeq System. The original pipeline was this. Across the 666 repertoires, a later analysis counted tens of millions of unique TCR beta chains, approximately 10 million of which were shared by at least two donors. Raw reads were error-corrected and collapsed into unique sequences with a nearest-neighbor algorithm that merged closely related sequences to remove PCR and sequencing errors. Alignment of CDR3 sequences to IMGT reference sequences was used to assign V, D and J gene segments. For a sequence to be retained, a match of at least six nucleotides was required to both a V gene segment and a J gene segment. Rearrangements were classified as productive when the CDR3 lacked stop codons and remained in frame with V and J, and all other rearrangements were classified as non-productive. CDR3 was defined by IMGT convention, running from the second conserved V-encoded cysteine to the conserved J-encoded phenylalanine. In an earlier analysis of more than 550 of the donors, sequences lacking an unambiguous match to a single V gene segment were excluded. In an earlier analysis of approximately 590 of the donors, V segments were called functional above 56.7% productive rearrangements and were called segregating when the between-donor standard deviation exceeded 5%. To diagnose cytomegalovirus status from the catalog of TCR beta chain sequences, a statistical classification framework was built. A later analysis assigned V and J genes by comparing TCR nucleotide sequences with IMGT/GENE-DB human TR gene sequences. A later analysis assigned CDR3 sequences and most-parsimonious VDJ recombination scenarios with the TCRdist pipeline. A later analysis defined each TCR beta chain by its CDR3 amino acid sequence plus V-gene family, and excluded reads lacking a unique V-gene family. In a later analysis, nearly 600 highly shared, low-generation-probability nucleotide sequences were removed to address suspected cross-contamination and a sequencing artifact. For each public chain, a later analysis derived a clonal expansion index from normalized ranks of inferred template counts within each repertoire. A later analysis computed generation probabilities with a VDJ recombination model fitted to out-of-frame rearrangements, and checked the results against IGoR. Hypergeometric tests were used in a later analysis to score TCR-TCR, TCR-HLA and TCR-CMV co-occurrence, with a repertoire-size bias correction applied to the TCR pairs. False discovery rates were estimated in a later analysis by permuting HLA or CMV assignments 20 times. In a later analysis, co-occurring TCRs were grouped with DBSCAN, and TCRdist sequence similarity was added when clustering was performed within HLA-allele-positive subsets. Co-occurrence clustering excluded repertoires with fewer than 30,000 or more than 120,000 public chains, plus five with anomalous nucleotide sharing. The clones in this table, taken by TCRdb from immuneACCESS, are in-frame only. Not every clone is retained; where verified, under half of the shortfall comes from an unresolved V gene, and the cause of the rest is unknown. The DNA gave D and trimming, while V, J and clone size come from that table. Within this sample are about 92,000 clones, with approximately 70% of them counted one time only. The ten largest clones take up about 2.9% of the sample.

The rearranged segments are TRBV7-3 and TRBJ1-1; 7 of the junction bases match TRBD1. The sequenced sample was PBMCs. This TCR was sampled from a middle-aged man in good health and CMV-seronegative. This receptor has the CDR3 CASSSGGNTEAFF. The sequenced DNA is TGTGCCAGCAGTTCAGGGGGGAACACTGAAGCTTTCTTT. The CDR3, completed at both ends by the reference TRBV7-3 and TRBJ1-1 genes, gives the full variable domain GAGVSQTPSNKVTEKGKYVELRCDPISGHTALYWYRQSLGQGPEFLIYFQGTGAADDSGLPNDRFFAVRPEGSVSTLKIQRTERGDSAVYLCASSSGGNTEAFFGQGTRLTVV.